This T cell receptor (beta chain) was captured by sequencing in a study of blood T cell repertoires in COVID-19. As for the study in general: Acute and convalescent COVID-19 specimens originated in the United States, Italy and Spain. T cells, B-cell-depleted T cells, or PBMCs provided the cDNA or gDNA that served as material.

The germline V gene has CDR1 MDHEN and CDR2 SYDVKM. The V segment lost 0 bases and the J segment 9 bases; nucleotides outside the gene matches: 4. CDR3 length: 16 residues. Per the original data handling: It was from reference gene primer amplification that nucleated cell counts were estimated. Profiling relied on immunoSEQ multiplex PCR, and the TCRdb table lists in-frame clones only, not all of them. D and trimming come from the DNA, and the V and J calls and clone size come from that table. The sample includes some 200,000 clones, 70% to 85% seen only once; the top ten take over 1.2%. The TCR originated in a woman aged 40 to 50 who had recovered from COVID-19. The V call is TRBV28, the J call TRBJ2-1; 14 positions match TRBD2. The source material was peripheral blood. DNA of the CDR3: TGTGCCAGCAGTTTATGGGGGACTAGCGGGGGAGTTGAGCAGTTCTTC. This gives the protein CASSLWGTSGGVEQFF.